This TCR beta chain was identified in a study of beta chain features in type 1 diabetes. Study-level findings and limits: All four CD4+ subsets of Type 1 diabetes patients contained TCRB CDR3s that were moderately but significantly shorter.

The entirety of the isolated RNA underwent reverse transcription, so expressed TCRB transcripts were sequenced. Naive, central memory and regulatory T cell samples averaged around 3.9 million immunoSEQ reads each. Assay used: immunoSEQ multiplex PCR; TCRdb lists only in-frame clones, some missing. Among hundreds of thousands of clones listed, approximately 10% were seen once. On this clone: What it binds is unknown.

Germline CDR1 ENHRY, CDR2 SYGVKD. The CDR3 extends over 13 amino acids. Trimming took 5 bases from V and 5 from J, leaving 9 bases between them. The sequence was collected from a man under 40 with type 1 diabetes. V and J are TRBV10-3 and TRBJ1-4; no clear D. Sequenced sample: central memory CD4+ T cells from blood. CDR3 amino acids: CAISSERNEKLFF. CDR3 nucleotide sequence: TGTGCCATCAGTTCAGAGAGGAATGAAAAACTGTTTTTT.